This section outlines one T cell receptor beta chain sequence together with its context. Its antigen remains unidentified. Qualities for individual bases were not recorded, and no much larger clone is one base off. V has 2 bases trimmed and J has 4 bases trimmed; junction bases matching no gene number 9. From its cysteine to its phenylalanine, the CDR3 spans 17 amino acids. The read is trimmed to its CDR3 DNA, 51 bases read in frame from base 1. Reading the germline V gene (reference sequence) gives CDR1 LGHDT and CDR2 YNNKEL. This specimen belongs to a study of blood T cell repertoires in COVID-19 (dated by TCRdb to about 2020). Background on the whole study: The collaborator samples originated in the United States, Italy and Spain and spanned the acute and convalescent phases of COVID-19. The prospective study material was composed of cDNA or gDNA derived from T cells, B-cell-depleted T cells, or PBMCs. Subjects who had been exposed to COVID-19, were actively infected with it, or had recovered from it provided the deeply sampled blood TCRbeta repertoires that made up the dataset. The repertoires were released in a freely available public database meant as a resource for research on the immune response to SARS-CoV-2. The samples were drawn from two sources: the first 160 participants of the ongoing ImmuneRACE study, and 1,254 subjects contributed by 6 global collaborators. A de-identified subject ID, COVID-19 status, age in years and sex were almost always included in the sample metadata. Where available, HLA class I and class II types were taken from metadata supplied by the sample provider and were not determined by assay-based typing.

TCRbeta CDR3 regions were amplified from genomic DNA using the immunoSEQ Assay, a bias-controlled multiplex PCR. The original pipeline was this. Within the assay, amplification of reference gene primers was used to estimate how many nucleated cells each sample contained. Sequence reads were collapsed and filtered to measure the absolute abundance of every unique TCRbeta CDR3 rearrangement. For each sample, productive Simpson clonality was calculated as the square root of Simpson's diversity index over productive rearrangements. The table was pulled from immuneACCESS by TCRdb, which kept in-frame rearrangements only. Such tables lose some clones; where checked, under half of the loss comes from unresolved V genes, and the rest has no known cause. The D gene and trimming were derived from the DNA, and the V and J assignments and clone size from that table. The sample table records about 100,000 clones; around 85% of these occur just once. Around 13% of the sample belongs to the ten largest clones.

Whole blood was collected in K2EDTA tubes by collaborating institutions according to the institutions' own protocols. For TCRbeta analysis, collaborators shipped samples as frozen whole blood, isolated PBMCs, or DNA extracted from either of those sample types. The paper's findings and limits, for the study overall: The amount of clinical and demographic metadata varied by source and participant and was provided uncurated.

The sequence derives from a human donor in a cohort sampled during active COVID-19. This receptor chain uses TRBV3-1 (or the pseudogene TRBV3-2) and TRBJ2-7, and 12 bases in between align with TRBD2. The sequenced sample was peripheral blood. The DNA is as follows: TGTGCCAGCAGCCAACGGAGGGGACTAGCGGGCTTTTACGAGCAGTACTTC. The translation is CASSQRRGLAGFYEQYF.